This TCR beta chain was sequenced in a study of shared clonotypes between healthy human individuals. Donors included only healthy HIV-negative adults lacking recent acute infections or vaccinations. The sequenced material, unsorted PBMC DNA, was run on ten immunoSEQ deep assay plates. The protocol was immunoSEQ multiplex PCR, while the TCRdb copy is restricted to in-frame clones and leaves out a portion. The sample yields 470,000 or so clones, around 85% seen once. The sequencing sample was made of PBMCs. This TCR derives from a woman aged 40 to 50 in good health. Some clones in this sample may be carry-over from other donors' samples.

CDR3: CASSSRGGGFGQYF. The DNA for the CDR3 is TGTGCCAGCAGTTCAAGGGGAGGGGGGTTTGGGCAGTACTTC. V and J are TRBV27 and TRBJ2-7; D is perhaps TRBD2 (7 bases). Germline values: CDR1 MNHEY, CDR2 SMNVEV (reference sequence). V was shortened by 4 bases and J by 9 bases, with 19 bases between the two germline ends. This CDR3 contains 14 residues.